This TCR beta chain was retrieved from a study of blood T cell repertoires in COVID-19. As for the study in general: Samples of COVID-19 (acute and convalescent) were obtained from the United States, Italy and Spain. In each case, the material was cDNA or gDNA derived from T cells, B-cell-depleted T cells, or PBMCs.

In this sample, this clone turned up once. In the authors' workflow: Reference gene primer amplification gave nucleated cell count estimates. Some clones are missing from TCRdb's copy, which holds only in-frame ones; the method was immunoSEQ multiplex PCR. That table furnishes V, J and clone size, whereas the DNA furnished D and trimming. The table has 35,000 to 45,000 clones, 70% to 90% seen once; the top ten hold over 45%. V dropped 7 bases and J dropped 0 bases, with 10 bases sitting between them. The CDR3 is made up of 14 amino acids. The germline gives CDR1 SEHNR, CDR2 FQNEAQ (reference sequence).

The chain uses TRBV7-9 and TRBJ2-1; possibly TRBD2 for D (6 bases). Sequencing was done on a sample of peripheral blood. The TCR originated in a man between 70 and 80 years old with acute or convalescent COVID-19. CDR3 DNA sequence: TGTGCCAGCACCTTTAGCGGCTCCTACAATGAGCAGTTCTTC. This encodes CASTFSGSYNEQFF.